These T cell receptor beta chains were read from a single sample in a study of identical twins. One entry per CDR3 protein, called by TCRdb with MiXCR from the 5' RACE reads. The repertoire holds some 560,000 distinct CDR3 sequences, with approximately 9.6% as singletons. These data were likewise used in another study, on yellow fever vaccine responses in identical twins.

Sequencing was carried out using PBMCs. These TCRs come from a young woman in good health. Both conserved end residues are part of each CDR3. Each record gives: clone size, D gene, J gene, V gene, CDR3 DNA, CDR3 protein. D genes are given only for firm matches. Rows may omit the clone size; those that give it use once, few, many or a size class.

size: many; D: -; J: TRBJ2-5; V: TRBV15; DNA: TGTGCCACCAGCAGAGTAGGCGCGAGGGAGACCCAGTACTTC; CDR3: CATSRVGARETQYF
size: -; D: -; J: TRBJ1-5; V: TRBV4-3; DNA: TGCGCCAGCAGCCAAGGTACGGGGAAAGGGCAGCCCCAGCATTTT; CDR3: CASSQGTGKGQPQHF
size: -; D: TRBD1; J: TRBJ1-4; V: TRBV2; DNA: TGTGCCAGCAGTTCCCGACAGGGAGCCGCTGAAAAACTGTTTTTT; CDR3: CASSSRQGAAEKLFF
size: many; D: TRBD2; J: TRBJ2-3; V: TRBV5-1; DNA: TGCGCCAGCAGCTCCCCCCCGGCTAGCGGGGGTTACACAGATACGCAGTATTTT; CDR3: CASSSPPASGGYTDTQYF
size: many; D: TRBD2; J: TRBJ2-1; V: TRBV29-1; DNA: TGCAGCGCAAGGGGACTAGCCTATGAGCAGTTCTTC; CDR3: CSARGLAYEQFF
size: few; D: -; J: TRBJ2-1; V: TRBV6-2/TRBV6-3; DNA: TGTGCCAGCAGTTACCGCGGGGACACGGGGAGTGATGAGCAGTTCTTC; CDR3: CASSYRGDTGSDEQFF
size: -; D: -; J: TRBJ1-5; V: TRBV20-1; DNA: TGCAGTGCTAGGGAGGCATACCAGCCCCAGCATTTT; CDR3: CSAREAYQPQHF
size: many; D: -; J: TRBJ2-1; V: TRBV20-1; DNA: TGCAGTGCTACCGCTGATAGCTCCTACAATGAGCAGTTCTTC; CDR3: CSATADSSYNEQFF
size: few; D: -; J: TRBJ2-7; V: TRBV20-1; DNA: TGCAGTGGTGGATGGGCATCCGAGCAGTACTTC; CDR3: CSGGWASEQYF
size: once; D: TRBD2; J: TRBJ2-7; V: TRBV30; DNA: TGTGCCTGGAGCAACCCAATTCAACTAGCGGTCTACGAGCAGTACTTC; CDR3: CAWSNPIQLAVYEQYF
size: -; D: TRBD2; J: TRBJ2-3; V: TRBV11-2; DNA: TGTGCCAGCAGCCCCGGGACTAGCGGGAAAAACACAGATACGCAGTATTTT; CDR3: CASSPGTSGKNTDTQYF
size: -; D: -; J: TRBJ2-7; V: TRBV12-3/TRBV12-4; DNA: TGTGCCAGCAGACCCCGGTCAGACCTCTCCTACGAGCAGTACTTC; CDR3: CASRPRSDLSYEQYF